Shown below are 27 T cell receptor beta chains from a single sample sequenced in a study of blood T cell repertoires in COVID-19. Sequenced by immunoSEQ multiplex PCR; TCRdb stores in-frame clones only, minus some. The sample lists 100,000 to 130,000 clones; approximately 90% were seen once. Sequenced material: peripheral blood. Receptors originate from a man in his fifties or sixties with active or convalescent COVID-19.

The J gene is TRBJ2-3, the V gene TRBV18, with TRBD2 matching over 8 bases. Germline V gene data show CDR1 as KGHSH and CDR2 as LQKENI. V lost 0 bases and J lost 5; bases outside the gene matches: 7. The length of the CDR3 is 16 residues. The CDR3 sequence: CASSPPVREGRDTQYF. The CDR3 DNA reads TGTGCCAGCTCACCACCGGTACGGGAGGGGAGAGATACGCAGTATTTT.

CDR3: CATSRDLAATDTQYF. The CDR3 DNA is TGTGCCACCAGCAGAGATCTAGCCGCCACAGATACGCAGTATTTT. The chain employs TRBV15 and TRBJ2-3; TRBD2 might be the D (5 bases). The V and J ends lost 0 bases and 2 bases respectively, with 9 bases between them. The CDR3 loop spans 15 amino acids. Per the germline V gene, CDR1 is LNHNV and CDR2 is YYDKDF (reference sequence).

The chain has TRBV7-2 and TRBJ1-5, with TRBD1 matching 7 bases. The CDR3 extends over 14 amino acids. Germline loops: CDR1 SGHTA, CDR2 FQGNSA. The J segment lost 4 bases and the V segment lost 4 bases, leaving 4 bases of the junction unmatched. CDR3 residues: CASSSPDRNQPQHF. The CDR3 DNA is TGTGCCAGCAGCTCCCCGGACAGGAATCAGCCCCAGCATTTT.

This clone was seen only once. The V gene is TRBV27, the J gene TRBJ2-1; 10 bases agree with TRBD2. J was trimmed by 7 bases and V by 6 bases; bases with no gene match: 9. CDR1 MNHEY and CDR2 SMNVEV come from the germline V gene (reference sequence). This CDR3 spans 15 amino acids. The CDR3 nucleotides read TGTGCCAGCAGGTTGGGGGCTAGCGGGAGAAATGAGCAGTTCTTC. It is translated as CASRLGASGRNEQFF.

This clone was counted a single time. CDR3 DNA sequence: TGTGCCAGCAGCCAAGATCGGGCTAGCGGGAGTAATGAGCAGTTCTTC. This gives the protein CASSQDRASGSNEQFF. The chain links TRBV3-1 (or the pseudogene TRBV3-2) to TRBJ2-1; TRBD2 matches at 10 bases. This CDR3 spans 16 amino acids. With V trimmed by 0 bases and J by 7 bases, 6 bases remained unmatched. The germline gives CDR1 LGHDT, CDR2 YNNKEL (reference sequence).

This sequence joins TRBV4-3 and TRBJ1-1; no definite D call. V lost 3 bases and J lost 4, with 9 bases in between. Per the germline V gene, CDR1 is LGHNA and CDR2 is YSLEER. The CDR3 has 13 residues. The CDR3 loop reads CASSHGVTTEAFF. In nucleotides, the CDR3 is TGCGCCAGCAGCCACGGGGTGACCACTGAAGCTTTCTTT.

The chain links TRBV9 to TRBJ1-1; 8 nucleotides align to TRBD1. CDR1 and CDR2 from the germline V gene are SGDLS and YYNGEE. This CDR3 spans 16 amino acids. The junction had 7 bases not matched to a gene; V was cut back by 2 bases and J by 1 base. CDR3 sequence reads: CASSVPSQGGNTEAFF. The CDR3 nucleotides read TGTGCCAGCAGCGTTCCCTCACAGGGGGGGAACACTGAAGCTTTCTTT.

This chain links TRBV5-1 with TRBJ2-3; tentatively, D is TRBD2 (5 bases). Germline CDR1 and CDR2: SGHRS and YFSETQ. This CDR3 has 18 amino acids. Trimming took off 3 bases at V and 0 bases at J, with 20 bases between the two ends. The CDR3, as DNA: TGCGCCAGCAGCTCAAGACCGAGGACTGGAACTAGCACAGATACGCAGTATTTT. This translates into CASSSRPRTGTSTDTQYF.

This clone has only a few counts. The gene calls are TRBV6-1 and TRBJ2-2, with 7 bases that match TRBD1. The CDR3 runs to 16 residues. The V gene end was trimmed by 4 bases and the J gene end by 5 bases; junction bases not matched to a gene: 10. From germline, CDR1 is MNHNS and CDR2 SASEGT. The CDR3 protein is CASSGQGRVWTGELFF. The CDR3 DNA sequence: TGTGCCAGCAGTGGACAGGGCCGGGTGTGGACCGGGGAGCTGTTTTTT.

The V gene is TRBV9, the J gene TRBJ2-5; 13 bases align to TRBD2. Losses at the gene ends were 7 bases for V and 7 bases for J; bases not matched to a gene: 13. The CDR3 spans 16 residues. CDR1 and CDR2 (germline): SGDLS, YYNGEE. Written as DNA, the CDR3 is TGTGCCAGCTACAAGGGGGGACTAGCGGGGAAGGGGACCCAGTACTTC. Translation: CASYKGGLAGKGTQYF. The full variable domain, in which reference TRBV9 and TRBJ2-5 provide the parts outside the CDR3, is DSGVTQTPKHLITATGQRVTLRCSPRSGDLSVYWYQQSLDQGLQFLIQYYNGEERAKGNILERFSAQQFPDLHSELNLSSLELGDSALYFCASYKGGLAGKGTQYFGPGTRLLVL.

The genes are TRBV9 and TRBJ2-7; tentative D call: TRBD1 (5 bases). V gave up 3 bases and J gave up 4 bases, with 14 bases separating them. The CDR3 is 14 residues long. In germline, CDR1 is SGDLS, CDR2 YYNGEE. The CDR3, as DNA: TGTGCCAGCAGCGCCCGACAAACAGGTTACGAGCAGTACTTC. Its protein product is CASSARQTGYEQYF.

Here the CDR3 DNA reads TGCGCCAGCAGTGATGACAGGGTGGACACCGGGGAGCTGTTTTTT. It translates to CASSDDRVDTGELFF. The V call is TRBV10-1, the J call TRBJ2-2, with 7 bases identical to TRBD1. Trimming at V came to 3 bases and at J to 3 bases, leaving 4 bases not matched to a gene. The CDR3 sequence is 15 residues long. Germline CDR1 is WNHNN and CDR2 is SYGVQD (reference sequence).

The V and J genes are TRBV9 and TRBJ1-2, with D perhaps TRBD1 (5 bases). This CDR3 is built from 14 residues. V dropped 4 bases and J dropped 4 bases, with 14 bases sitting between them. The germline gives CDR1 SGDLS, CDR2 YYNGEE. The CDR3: CASSPGQELYGYTF. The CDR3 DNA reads TGTGCCAGCAGCCCTGGACAAGAACTCTATGGCTACACCTTC.

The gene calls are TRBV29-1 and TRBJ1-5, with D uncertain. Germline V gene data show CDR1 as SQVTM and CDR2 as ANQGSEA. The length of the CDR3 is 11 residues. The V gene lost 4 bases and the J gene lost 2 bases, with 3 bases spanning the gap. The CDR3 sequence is CSVGGNQPQHF. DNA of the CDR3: TGCAGCGTTGGAGGCAATCAGCCCCAGCATTTT.

The CDR3 bases are TGTGCCAGCCGAGGAAGGGACAGGGCCCAGGAGACCCAGTACTTC. The encoded protein is CASRGRDRAQETQYF. The gene calls are TRBV11-1 and TRBJ2-5; 9 bases are a match to TRBD1. Germline V gene data show CDR1 as SGHAT and CDR2 as FQDESV (reference sequence). This CDR3 is 15 amino acids long. The junction had 12 bases not matched to a gene; V was cut back by 8 bases and J by 5 bases.

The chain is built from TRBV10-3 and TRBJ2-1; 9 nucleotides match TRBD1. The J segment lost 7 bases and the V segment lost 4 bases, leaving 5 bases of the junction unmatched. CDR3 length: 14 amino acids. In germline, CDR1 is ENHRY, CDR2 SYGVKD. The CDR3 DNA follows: TGTGCCATCAGTGGGGGGGACAGGGCTAATGAGCAGTTCTTC. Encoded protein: CAISGGDRANEQFF.

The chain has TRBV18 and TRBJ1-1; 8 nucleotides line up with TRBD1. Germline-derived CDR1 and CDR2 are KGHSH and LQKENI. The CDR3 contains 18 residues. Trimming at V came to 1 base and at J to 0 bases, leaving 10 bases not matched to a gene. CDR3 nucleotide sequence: TGTGCCAGCTCACCACGGCGGACAGGGTCGGGGGTGAACACTGAAGCTTTCTTT. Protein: CASSPRRTGSGVNTEAFF.

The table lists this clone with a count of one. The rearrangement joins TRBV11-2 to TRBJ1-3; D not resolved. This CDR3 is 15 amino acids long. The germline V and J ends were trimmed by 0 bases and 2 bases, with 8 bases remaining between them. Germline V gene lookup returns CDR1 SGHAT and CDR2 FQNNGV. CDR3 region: CASSLERGAGNTIYF. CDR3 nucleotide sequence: TGTGCCAGCAGCTTAGAACGTGGAGCTGGAAACACCATATATTTT.

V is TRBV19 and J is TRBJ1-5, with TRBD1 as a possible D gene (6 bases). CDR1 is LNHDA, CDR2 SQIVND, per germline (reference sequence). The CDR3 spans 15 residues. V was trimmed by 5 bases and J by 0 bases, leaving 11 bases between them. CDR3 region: CASSQGYHSNQPQHF. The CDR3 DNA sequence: TGTGCCAGTAGTCAGGGGTATCATAGCAATCAGCCCCAGCATTTT. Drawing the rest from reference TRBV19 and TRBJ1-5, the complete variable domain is DGGITQSPKYLFRKEGQNVTLSCEQNLNHDAMYWYRQDPGQGLRLIYYSQIVNDFQKGDIAEGYSVSREKKESFPLTVTSAQKNPTAFYLCASSQGYHSNQPQHFGDGTRLSIL.

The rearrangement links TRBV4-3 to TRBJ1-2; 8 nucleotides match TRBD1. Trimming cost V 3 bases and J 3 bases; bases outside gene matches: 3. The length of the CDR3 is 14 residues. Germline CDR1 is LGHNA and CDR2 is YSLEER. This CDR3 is CASSHRGLDYGYTF. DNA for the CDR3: TGCGCCAGCAGCCACAGGGGGCTAGACTATGGCTACACCTTC.

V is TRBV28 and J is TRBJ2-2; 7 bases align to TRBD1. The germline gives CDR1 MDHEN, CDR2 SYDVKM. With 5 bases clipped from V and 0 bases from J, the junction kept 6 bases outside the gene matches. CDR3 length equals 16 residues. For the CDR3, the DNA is TGTGCCAGCAGTCGCAGACAGGGTGCGAACACCGGGGAGCTGTTTTTT. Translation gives CASSRRQGANTGELFF.

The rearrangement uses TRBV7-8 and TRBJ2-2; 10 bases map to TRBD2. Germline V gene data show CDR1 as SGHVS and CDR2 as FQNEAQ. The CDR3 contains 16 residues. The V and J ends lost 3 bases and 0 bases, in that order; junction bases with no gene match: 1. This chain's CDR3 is CASSFGTSANTGELFF. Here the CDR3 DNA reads TGTGCCAGCAGCTTCGGGACTAGCGCGAACACCGGGGAGCTGTTTTTT. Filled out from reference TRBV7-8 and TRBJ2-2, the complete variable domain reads GAGVSQSPRYKVAKRGQDVALRCDPISGHVSLFWYQQALGQGPEFLTYFQNEAQLDKSGLPSDRFFAERPEGSVSTLKIQRTQQEDSAVYLCASSFGTSANTGELFFGEGSRLTVL.

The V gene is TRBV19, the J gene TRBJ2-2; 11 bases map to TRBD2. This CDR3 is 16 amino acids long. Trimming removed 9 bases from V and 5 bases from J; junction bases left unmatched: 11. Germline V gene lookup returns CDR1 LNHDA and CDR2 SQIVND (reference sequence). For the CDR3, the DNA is TGTGCCAGCGCCAAATTAGCGGGAGGGCAAACCGGGGAGCTGTTTTTT. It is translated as CASAKLAGGQTGELFF.

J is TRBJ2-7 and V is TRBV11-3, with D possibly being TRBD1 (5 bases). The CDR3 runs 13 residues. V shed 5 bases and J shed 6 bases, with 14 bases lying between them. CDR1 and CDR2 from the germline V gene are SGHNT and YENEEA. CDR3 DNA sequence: TGTGCCAGCAGCCCAGGCAGGGTCCGCGAGCAGTACTTC. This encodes CASSPGRVREQYF.

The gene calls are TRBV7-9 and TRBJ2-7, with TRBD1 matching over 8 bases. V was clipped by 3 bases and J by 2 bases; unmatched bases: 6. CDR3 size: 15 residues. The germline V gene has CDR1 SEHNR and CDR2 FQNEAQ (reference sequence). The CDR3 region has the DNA TGTGCCAGCAGCTTGCGACAGGGGACCACCTACGAGCAGTACTTC. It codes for CASSLRQGTTYEQYF.

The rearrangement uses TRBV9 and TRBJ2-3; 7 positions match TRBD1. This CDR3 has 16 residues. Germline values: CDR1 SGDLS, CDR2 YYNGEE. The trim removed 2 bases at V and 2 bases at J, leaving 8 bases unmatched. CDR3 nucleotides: TGTGCCAGCAGCGTGAACTACAGGGGCCTCACAGATACGCAGTATTTT. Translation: CASSVNYRGLTDTQYF.

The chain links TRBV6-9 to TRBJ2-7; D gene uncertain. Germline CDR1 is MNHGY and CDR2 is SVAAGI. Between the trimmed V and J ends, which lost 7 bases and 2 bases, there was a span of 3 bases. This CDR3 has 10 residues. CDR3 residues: CASTAYEQYF. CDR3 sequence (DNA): TGTGCCAGCACGGCCTACGAGCAGTACTTC.